A single count supports the clone carrying this T cell receptor beta chain. Its antigen is undetermined. This sample was taken from a study of cytomegalovirus exposure and HLA in healthy donors. Study-wide context: HLA-typed donors were the source of 90 million or so unique TCRs, which an early data release held.

The PCR contained 60 Vbeta and 13 Jbeta primers. Sequenced by immunoSEQ multiplex PCR; TCRdb stores in-frame clones only, minus some. The table has over 150,000 clones, approximately 80% seen once; the top ten hold approximately 13%. Study observations and caveats: CMV serostatus was the sole immune exposure information available. Researchers catalogued 150 or so TCR beta chains as cytomegalovirus-associated.

CDR1 and CDR2 (germline): SGHTA, FQGNSA. V lost 5 bases and J lost 5, with 5 bases in between. The CDR3 is made up of 11 amino acids. The rearrangement joins TRBV7-2 to TRBJ2-3, with D unclear. The source is a woman aged 50 to 60 in good health and CMV-seronegative. The source material was PBMCs. CDR3 residues: CASSPLDTQYF. CDR3 DNA: TGTGCCAGCAGCCCCCTAGATACGCAGTATTTT. Drawing the rest from reference TRBV7-2 and TRBJ2-3, the complete variable domain is GAGVSQSPSNKVTEKGKDVELRCDPISGHTALYWYRQSLGQGLEFLIYFQGNSAPDKSGLPSDRFSAERTGGSVSTLTIQRTQQEDSAVYLCASSPLDTQYFGPGTRLTVL.